This T cell receptor beta chain emerged from a study of cytomegalovirus exposure and HLA in healthy donors. Overall study: Roughly 180 million T cells yielded 120 million or so unique TCR beta sequences, as an earlier analysis found.

Researchers ran the PCR with 60 Vbeta and 13 Jbeta primers. The protocol was immunoSEQ multiplex PCR, while the TCRdb copy is restricted to in-frame clones and leaves out a portion. The sample holds about 100,000 clones, around 80% seen once. The material sequenced was PBMCs. The receptor was derived from a man in his thirties or forties in good health and CMV-seronegative.

The DNA for the CDR3 is TGTGCCAGCAGCTTATGGGACAGGGTGAATCAGCCCCAGCATTTT. This translates into CASSLWDRVNQPQHF. The chain combines TRBV5-6 with TRBJ1-5, with TRBD1 matching 9 bases. Germline CDR1 is SGHDT and CDR2 is YYEEEE. The CDR3 runs 15 residues. Trimming at V came to 2 bases and at J to 4 bases, leaving 4 bases not matched to a gene.